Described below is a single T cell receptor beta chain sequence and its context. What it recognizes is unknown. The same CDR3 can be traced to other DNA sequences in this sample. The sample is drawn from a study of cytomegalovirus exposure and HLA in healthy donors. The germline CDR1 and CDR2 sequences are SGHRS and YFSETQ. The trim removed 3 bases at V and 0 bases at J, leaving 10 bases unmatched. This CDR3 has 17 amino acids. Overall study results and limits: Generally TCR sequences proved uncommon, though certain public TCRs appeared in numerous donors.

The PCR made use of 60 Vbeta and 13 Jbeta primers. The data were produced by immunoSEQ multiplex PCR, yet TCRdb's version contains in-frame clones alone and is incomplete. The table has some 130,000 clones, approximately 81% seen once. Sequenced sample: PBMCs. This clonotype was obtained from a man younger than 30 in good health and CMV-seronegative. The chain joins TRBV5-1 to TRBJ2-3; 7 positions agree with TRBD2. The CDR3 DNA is TGCGCCAGCAGCTCCGTTACTAGCGCCCTTAGCACAGATACGCAGTATTTT. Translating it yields CASSSVTSALSTDTQYF. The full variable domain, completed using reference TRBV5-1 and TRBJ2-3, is KAGVTQTPRYLIKTRGQQVTLSCSPISGHRSVSWYQQTPGQGLQFLFEYFSETQRNKGNFPGRFSGRQFSNSRSEMNVSTLELGDSALYLCASSSVTSALSTDTQYFGPGTRLTVL.